Below, 24 T cell receptor beta chains from the same sample are listed, as sequenced in a study of cytomegalovirus exposure and HLA in healthy donors. Use of 60 Vbeta and 13 Jbeta primers characterized the PCR. Only in-frame clones appear in the TCRdb table, and some are missing; sequencing was by immunoSEQ multiplex PCR. The sample includes 150,000 to 180,000 clones, 65% to 80% of them seen just once. The sequencing sample was made of PBMCs. The source is a woman in her thirties or forties in good health and CMV-seronegative.

The chain joins TRBV5-1 to TRBJ1-3; D not certain. The germline V gene has CDR1 SGHRS and CDR2 YFSETQ. This CDR3 is 13 amino acids long. The V end lost 5 bases, the J end lost 1 base, and 7 bases lay between the germline ends. Written as DNA, the CDR3 is TGCGCCAGCAGTGAGGGTTCTGGAAACACCATATATTTT. It encodes CASSEGSGNTIYF.

The chain carries TRBV19 and TRBJ1-1, with TRBD1 identical over 9 bases. The junction had 4 bases not matched to a gene; V was cut back by 5 bases and J by 0 bases. This CDR3 is built from 15 residues. CDR1 and CDR2 (germline): LNHDA, SQIVND (reference sequence). The CDR3 DNA reads as TGTGCCAGTAGTCCAGGACAGGGGATGAACACTGAAGCTTTCTTT. This gives the protein CASSPGQGMNTEAFF.

This clone was counted between two and nine times. This chain joins TRBV5-1 and TRBJ1-6; no clear D. The CDR3 is 16 residues long. Trimming shortened V by 4 bases and J by 3 bases, and 14 bases separated the two germline ends. Germline assignment: CDR1 SGHRS and CDR2 YFSETQ. The CDR3: CASSRPGEGYNSPLHF. The CDR3 DNA is TGCGCCAGCAGCCGACCTGGAGAGGGCTATAATTCACCCCTCCACTTT.

The chain uses TRBV6-4 and TRBJ1-1, with D unresolved. V shed 2 bases and J shed 1 base, with 14 bases lying between them. Germline loops: CDR1 MRHNA, CDR2 SNTAGT. This CDR3 contains 16 residues. CDR3 loop: CASSDPWRASNTEAFF. In DNA form, the CDR3 reads TGTGCCAGCAGTGACCCGTGGAGAGCCTCGAACACTGAAGCTTTCTTT.

This clone was found once. This chain connects TRBV5-6 to TRBJ2-7; 7 nucleotides match TRBD1. V lost 3 bases and J lost 2; bases outside the gene matches: 8. CDR3 length: 15 amino acids. The V gene's germline CDR1 is SGHDT and CDR2 YYEEEE. The CDR3 DNA sequence: TGTGCCAGCAGCTATACTACAGGGGTCCCCTACGAGCAGTACTTC. Its translation: CASSYTTGVPYEQYF.

The chain recombines TRBV4-1 with TRBJ1-5, with a tentative D call TRBD1 (6 bases). The ends were cut back, 0 bases at V and 6 bases at J, with 12 bases in the middle. Germline CDR1 MGHRA, CDR2 YSYEKL. CDR3 length: 15 residues. CDR3 protein: CASSQDRLGGQPQHF. CDR3 nucleotide sequence: TGCGCCAGCAGCCAAGATCGGCTAGGGGGTCAGCCCCAGCATTTT.

This clone was detected a few times. Since no conserved phenylalanine or tryptophan closes the CDR3, a read error is the likely cause. The V and J genes are TRBV6-1 and TRBJ2-3, with 7 nucleotides matching TRBD2. V gave up 4 bases and J gave up 5 bases; unmatched junction bases: 6. CDR1 and CDR2 (germline): MNHNS, SASEGT. The CDR3 is 14 amino acids. As DNA, the CDR3 is TGTGCCAGCAGTGGTGGACTAGTGGTAGATACGCAGTATGTT. It is translated as CASSGGLVVDTQYV.

The chain is built from TRBV28 and TRBJ2-7, with D perhaps TRBD1 (5 bases). Germline V gene data show CDR1 as MDHEN and CDR2 as SYDVKM. The CDR3 sequence is 10 residues long. Trimming removed 7 bases at V and 5 bases at J, with 6 bases between. The CDR3 nucleotides read TGTGCCAGCAAAGGGGACGAGCAGTACTTC. Its protein product is CASKGDEQYF.

The rearrangement joins TRBV6-1 to TRBJ1-2, with D perhaps matching TRBD1 (6 bases). CDR3 length: 14 residues. CDR1 MNHNS and CDR2 SASEGT come from the germline V gene. V shed 1 base and J shed 7 bases, with 13 bases lying between them. The CDR3 coding sequence is TGTGCCAGCAGTGAAGGGGGCAGGGGTCTTGGCTACACCTTC. Encoded protein: CASSEGGRGLGYTF.

This clone was seen only a few times. The CDR3 region has the DNA TGCGCCAGCAGCTCCGTAGGAGGGTACAATGGCTACACCTTC. Translated, it gives CASSSVGGYNGYTF. The rearrangement joins TRBV5-1 to TRBJ1-2; D is uncertain. The CDR3 contains 14 residues. Trimming removed 3 bases at V and 6 bases at J, with 15 bases between. Germline CDR1 SGHRS, CDR2 YFSETQ.

V usage is TRBV6-1 and J usage is TRBJ2-2; 10 bases align to TRBD2. Germline V lookup: CDR1 MNHNS, CDR2 SASEGT. V was clipped by 8 bases and J by 0 bases; unmatched bases: 3. The CDR3 loop spans 15 amino acids. This chain's CDR3 is CASWTSGSNTGELFF. CDR3 DNA: TGTGCCAGCTGGACTAGCGGTTCGAACACCGGGGAGCTGTTTTTT.

The rearrangement uses TRBV7-9 and TRBJ2-3; no firm D call. Germline CDR1 and CDR2: SEHNR and FQNEAQ (reference sequence). V lost 6 bases and J 6 bases, leaving 7 bases between the germline ends. The CDR3 runs 11 residues. The CDR3 DNA is TGTGCCAGCAGTCAGTCGGATACGCAGTATTTT. Its protein is CASSQSDTQYF.

A remark on this clone: The same CDR3 can be traced to other DNA sequences in this sample. The genes are TRBV28 and TRBJ2-2; D is uncertain. Germline V gene sequence: CDR1 MDHEN, CDR2 SYDVKM. The CDR3 is 14 amino acids. V lost 2 bases and J 2 bases, leaving 6 bases between the germline ends. This CDR3 reads CASSLAGNTGELFF. As DNA, the CDR3 is TGTGCCAGCAGTTTAGCCGGTAACACCGGGGAGCTGTTTTTT.

This chain connects TRBV27 to TRBJ1-5, with D unresolved. Germline lookup yields CDR1 MNHEY and CDR2 SMNVEV (reference sequence). Trimming pared 5 bases from V and 2 bases from J, leaving 13 bases between. The length of the CDR3 is 15 residues. CDR3 region: CASSPEPWGNQPQHF. CDR3 coding DNA: TGTGCCAGCAGTCCGGAGCCCTGGGGCAATCAGCCCCAGCATTTT.

Notes on this clone: The sample carries other DNA sequences with the same CDR3. This chain joins TRBV5-6 and TRBJ2-3; 9 positions match TRBD1. The V gene end was trimmed by 4 bases and the J gene end by 4 bases; junction bases not matched to a gene: 4. The CDR3 is 14 amino acids. Looked up from germline, CDR1 is SGHDT and CDR2 is YYEEEE. CDR3 bases: TGTGCCAGCAGCCCGGGACAGGGAGCAGATACGCAGTATTTT. It is translated as CASSPGQGADTQYF.

The genes are TRBV19 and TRBJ2-7, with unresolved D. Trimming stripped 5 bases from V and 0 bases from J, with 5 bases between. The CDR3 length is 12 residues. Germline V lookup: CDR1 LNHDA, CDR2 SQIVND (reference sequence). In DNA form, the CDR3 reads TGTGCCAGTAGTTCGAGCTCCTACGAGCAGTACTTC. Translated, it gives CASSSSSYEQYF.

This chain uses TRBV27 with TRBJ1-1; 8 bases align to TRBD1. Unmatched junction bases numbered 10, after V lost 8 bases and J lost 5 bases. Germline values: CDR1 MNHEY, CDR2 SMNVEV (reference sequence). The CDR3 has 14 residues. CDR3 loop: CASQPDRVETEAFF. CDR3 in DNA: TGTGCCAGCCAGCCGGACAGGGTGGAGACTGAAGCTTTCTTT.

The rearrangement joins TRBV28 to TRBJ1-5; a possible D gene is TRBD1 (5 bases). The CDR3 sequence is 16 residues long. V shed 6 bases and J shed 1 base, with 16 bases lying between them. Germline V CDR1 and CDR2: MDHEN, SYDVKM. The CDR3 is CASSLPGRTSNQPQHF. The CDR3 coding sequence is TGTGCCAGCAGCCTCCCGGGGAGGACAAGCAATCAGCCCCAGCATTTT.

V usage is TRBV5-1 and J usage is TRBJ1-4, with a weak D call TRBD1 (5 bases). Looked up from germline, CDR1 is SGHRS and CDR2 is YFSETQ. Trimming pared 2 bases from V and 3 bases from J, leaving 11 bases between. This CDR3 spans 15 amino acids. In nucleotides, the CDR3 is TGCGCCAGCAGCTTCGGGGGGAAGTCTAATGAAAAACTGTTTTTT. It specifies CASSFGGKSNEKLFF.

The chain carries TRBV6-5 and TRBJ2-2; D not resolved. Germline V lookup: CDR1 MNHEY, CDR2 SVGAGI. V lost 0 bases and J lost 4, with 9 bases in between. This CDR3 region has 15 residues. CDR3 protein: CASSYSPSTTGELFF. Here the CDR3 DNA reads TGTGCCAGCAGTTACTCGCCGAGTACCACCGGGGAGCTGTTTTTT.

This rearrangement joins TRBV5-1 to TRBJ1-1; a possible D gene is TRBD1 (5 bases). Trimming took 3 bases from V and 4 from J, leaving 16 bases between them. Germline loops: CDR1 SGHRS, CDR2 YFSETQ. This CDR3 contains 15 residues. CDR3 in amino acids: CASSWAKTEATEAFF. CDR3 in DNA: TGCGCCAGCAGCTGGGCAAAGACAGAAGCCACTGAAGCTTTCTTT.

The CDR3 DNA follows: TGTGCCAGCAGCCCAACAGGCGACTATGGCTACACCTTC. Its protein product is CASSPTGDYGYTF. V gene TRBV5-4 combines with J gene TRBJ1-2; tentative D call: TRBD1 (5 bases). Germline CDR1 SGHNT, CDR2 YYREEE (reference sequence). There are 13 residues in the CDR3. V was pared by 4 bases and J by 3 bases, with 10 bases between.

The rearrangement uses TRBV29-1 and TRBJ2-3, with D possibly TRBD2 on 5 matching bases. The germline gives CDR1 SQVTM, CDR2 ANQGSEA. The CDR3 is made up of 13 amino acids. V lost 7 bases, J lost 3 bases, and 14 bases lay in between. CDR3 sequence reads: CSAGRGETDTQYF. The CDR3 nucleotides are TGCAGCGCCGGGCGTGGGGAGACAGATACGCAGTATTTT.

This clone appeared a single time. The rearrangement joins TRBV29-1 to TRBJ1-1; the D is unclear. Trimming took 3 bases from V and 1 from J, leaving 12 bases between them. The V gene's germline CDR1 is SQVTM and CDR2 ANQGSEA. The CDR3 covers 14 residues. As DNA, the CDR3 is TGCAGCGTTGATTCGTTCGGGTCGAACACTGAAGCTTTCTTT. Amino acids: CSVDSFGSNTEAFF.